These T cell receptor beta chains were read from a single sample in a study of radiation and T cells in renal cell carcinoma. The protocol was immunoSEQ multiplex PCR, while the TCRdb copy is restricted to in-frame clones and leaves out a portion. This sample has about 78,000 clones, with about nine tenths found just once. Here the sequenced sample was blood, taken from a patient whose treatment included radiotherapy and nephrectomy. The source is a woman in her 70s with renal cell carcinoma. CDR3s include the opening cysteine and the closing phenylalanine or tryptophan. A D gene is named only where the DNA matches it firmly. Expanded clones get a size class; other rows say once, few or many, or leave the size out.

>TRBJ2-1|TRBV5-1|.|.
TGCGCCAGCAGCTTCGGAGGGTCTTGGGAGCAGTTCTTC
CASSFGGSWEQFF
>TRBJ2-1|TRBV5-4|once|.
TGTGCCAGCAGCTCCAGAAGCTTAGGTGAGCAGTTCTTC
CASSSRSLGEQFF
>TRBJ2-7|TRBV18|.|TRBD1
TGTGCCAGCTCACCCTCGACAGGGGCCCCCTACGAGCAGTACTTC
CASSPSTGAPYEQYF
>TRBJ2-1|TRBV5-1|.|TRBD2
TGCGCCAGCAGCGAGGGGACTAGCGGGGTAGCTGAGCAGTTCTTC
CASSEGTSGVAEQFF
>TRBJ1-4|TRBV19|.|.
TGTGCCAGTAGTATCCAGGGGAGTGAAAAACTGTTTTTT
CASSIQGSEKLFF
>TRBJ1-1|TRBV9|.|TRBD1
TGTGCCAGCAGCGTTACAGGGGCTAACACTGAAGCTTTCTTT
CASSVTGANTEAFF
>TRBJ2-5|TRBV7-8|.|.
TGTGCCAGCAGCTTAGGTGGTCGGGGTCAAGAGACCCAGTACTTC
CASSLGGRGQETQYF
>TRBJ2-7|TRBV6-5|.|TRBD1
TGTGCCAGCAGTTACTCAGAGGGGGCGACTGTTCAGTACTTC
CASSYSEGATVQYF
>TRBJ1-1|TRBV5-1|.|.
TGCGCCAGCAGCTTGGGAATTATGAACACTGAAGCTTTCTTT
CASSLGIMNTEAFF
>TRBJ1-1|TRBV12-5|few|TRBD1
TGTGCTAGTGGTTTGGTAGGTTACAGGGGAAGGACTGAAGCTTTCTTT
CASGLVGYRGRTEAFF
>TRBJ1-1|TRBV21-1|.|.
TGTGCCAGCAGCAAAGGGTCAGGGAGGAACACTGAAGCTTTCTTT
CASSKGSGRNTEAFF
>TRBJ1-1|TRBV28|.|.
TGTGCCAGCAAGCTACAGGGCACTGAAGCTTTCTTT
CASKLQGTEAFF
>TRBJ1-1|TRBV30|few|.
TGTGCCTGGAGCGGGCAGAACACTGAAGCTTTCTTT
CAWSGQNTEAFF
>TRBJ1-1|TRBV5-1|.|.
TGCGCCAGCAGCTTCCTAACAGGAGGGGAAGCTTTCTTT
CASSFLTGGEAFF
>TRBJ1-2|TRBV28|.|.
TGTGCCAGCAGGACGGGACCGCTCTATGGCTACACCTTC
CASRTGPLYGYTF
>TRBJ2-7|TRBV5-6|.|.
TGTGCCAGCAGCTTGGGGGCCTCCTACGAGCAGTACTTC
CASSLGASYEQYF
>TRBJ1-2|TRBV5-1|.|.
TGCGCCAGCAGCCGGTCGGTAGGGACGGATGGCTACACCTTC
CASSRSVGTDGYTF
>TRBJ1-6|TRBV5-1|.|TRBD1
TGCGCCAGCAGCTCCGTGACAGGGGGGGATTCACCCCTCCACTTT
CASSSVTGGDSPLHF
>TRBJ1-2|TRBV7-9|once|.
TGTGCCAGCAGCCCTAGCGCTACTCATGGCTACACCTTC
CASSPSATHGYTF
>TRBJ2-3|TRBV9|.|TRBD2
TGTGCCAGCAGCGGACCAATAGCGGGGGCCACAGATACGCAGTATTTT
CASSGPIAGATDTQYF
>TRBJ1-1|TRBV5-1|.|TRBD1
TGCGCCAGCAGCATCGACAGGGGGGACACTGAAGCTTTCTTT
CASSIDRGDTEAFF
>TRBJ2-5|TRBV28|.|.
TGTGCCAGCAGTTTATGGCAGACAGAGACCCAGTACTTC
CASSLWQTETQYF
>TRBJ2-3|TRBV28|once|TRBD2
TGTGCCAGCGAGCGGGGGGGGGCAGATACGCAGTATTTT
CASERGGADTQYF
>TRBJ1-1|TRBV14|.|.
TGTGCCAGCAGCCTTTTACACGGACGCACTGAAGCTTTCTTT
CASSLLHGRTEAFF
>TRBJ2-5|TRBV11-2|.|.
TGTGCCAGCACCACAGGACTCCAAGAGACCCAGTACTTC
CASTTGLQETQYF
>TRBJ1-1|TRBV5-1|.|.
TGCGCCAGCAGCTGGGGGAGGGCGTACACTGAAGCTTTCTTT
CASSWGRAYTEAFF
>TRBJ1-1|TRBV19|.|TRBD1
TGTGCCAGTAGTCCAGGGGGGATCACTGAAGCTTTCTTT
CASSPGGITEAFF
>TRBJ2-1|TRBV7-9|.|TRBD2
TGTGCCAGCAGCTTACGGCGGGGGGCACACAATGAGCAGTTCTTC
CASSLRRGAHNEQFF
>TRBJ1-2|TRBV7-9|.|TRBD1
TGTGCCAGCAGCCAGAGACAGGGGGCTACAGGCTACACCTTC
CASSQRQGATGYTF
>TRBJ1-2|TRBV6-1|.|TRBD1
TGTGCCAGCAGTCCCGACAGGGTCTATGGCTACACCTTC
CASSPDRVYGYTF
>TRBJ2-2|TRBV18|.|.
TGTGCCAGCTCACCCCAGGGACACGCGAACGGGGAGCTGTTTTTT
CASSPQGHANGELFF
>TRBJ1-4|TRBV6-5|few|.
TGTGCCAGCAGTTGGGGACTACAGGGTTCTAATGAAAAACTGTTTTTT
CASSWGLQGSNEKLFF
>TRBJ2-2|TRBV9|.|TRBD1
TGTGCCAGCAGCGTAAGGACAGGGGCAGGCACCGGGGAGCTGTTTTTT
CASSVRTGAGTGELFF
>TRBJ1-2|TRBV10-3|.|TRBD1
TGTGCCATCTCCGGGACAGGGAATGGTGATGGCTACACCTTC
CAISGTGNGDGYTF
>TRBJ2-6|TRBV7-9|.|.
TGTGCCAGCAGCTTAGGAGGCTCTGGGGCCAACGTCCTGACTTTC
CASSLGGSGANVLTF
>TRBJ2-2|TRBV19|.|.
TGTGCCAGTAGTATGGGGGCAGGGGTCAACACCGGGGAGCTGTTTTTT
CASSMGAGVNTGELFF
>TRBJ2-7|TRBV6-5|.|.
TGTGCCAGCAGTTACCTTGACCGTTACGAGCAGTACTTC
CASSYLDRYEQYF
>TRBJ1-1|TRBV7-2|.|TRBD1
TGTGCCAGCAGCGTGTCCCGGGACAGGGGAACTGAAGCTTTCTTT
CASSVSRDRGTEAFF
>TRBJ1-6|TRBV27|once|.
TGTGCCAGCAGGAGACAGACAAATAATTCACCCCTCCACTTT
CASRRQTNNSPLHF
>TRBJ2-3|TRBV30|.|.
TGTGCCTGGGGCCAGGGAAGCACAGATACGCAGTATTTT
CAWGQGSTDTQYF
>TRBJ2-7|TRBV27|.|TRBD2
TGTGCCAGCAGTTTAGCGGGGGGGTTACGATCAGGGCTGGACGAGCAGTACTTC
CASSLAGGLRSGLDEQYF
>TRBJ1-1|TRBV6-5|.|.
TGTGCCAGCCGTCCGGGGGGGGCCACTGAAGCTTTCTTT
CASRPGGATEAFF
>TRBJ1-2|TRBV7-2|.|.
TGTGCCAGCAGCTTGGGAATTGGCTACACCTTC
CASSLGIGYTF
>TRBJ1-1|TRBV18|.|TRBD1
TGTGCCAGCTCATTCCGGACAGGGCTGAACACTGAAGCTTTCTTT
CASSFRTGLNTEAFF
>TRBJ1-5|TRBV7-9|.|TRBD1
TGTGCCAGCAGCTTAGGGACAGGGGTCGATCAGCCCCAGCATTTT
CASSLGTGVDQPQHF
>TRBJ1-5|TRBV27|.|.
TGTGCCAGCAGTTTAGGGAACGGCAATCAGCCCCAGCATTTT
CASSLGNGNQPQHF
>TRBJ1-1|TRBV5-1|.|TRBD1
TGCGCCAGCAGCTTGGCAGGGGGAAATGAAGCTTTCTTT
CASSLAGGNEAFF
>TRBJ2-1|TRBV5-6|.|.
TGTGCCAGCAGCCCCGGAGGGGGGGCTGCCTACAATGAGCAGTTCTTC
CASSPGGGAAYNEQFF
>TRBJ1-1|TRBV30|.|TRBD1
TGTGCCTGGAATGGACAGGGGGCATGGAACACTGAAGCTTTCTTT
CAWNGQGAWNTEAFF
>TRBJ2-1|TRBV6-1|.|TRBD2
TGTGCCAGCACCCTGAGCGGGGGGTCCTACAATGAGCAGTTCTTC
CASTLSGGSYNEQFF
>TRBJ2-2|TRBV11-3|.|.
TGTGCCAGCCGGCGGGACAGCGGGAACACCGGGGAGCTGTTTTTT
CASRRDSGNTGELFF
>TRBJ2-3|TRBV7-2|.|TRBD2
TGTGCCAGCAGCTCAACAGCGGGGGGGACAGATACGCAGTATTTT
CASSSTAGGTDTQYF
>TRBJ2-3|TRBV6-1|.|.
TGTGCCAGCCGGCCGGTTTGGGGCACAGATACGCAGTATTTT
CASRPVWGTDTQYF
>TRBJ2-7|TRBV6-5|.|TRBD1
TGTGCCAGCAGTTACTTGCGACAGGGAGTTCCCTACGAGCAGTACTTC
CASSYLRQGVPYEQYF
>TRBJ2-1|TRBV30|.|.
TGTGCCTGGAGTACTCTAGACCCGCACGAGCAGTTCTTC
CAWSTLDPHEQFF
>TRBJ1-5|TRBV28|.|.
TGTGCCAGCAGTTTGGCACGCGAGAATCAGCCCCAGCATTTT
CASSLARENQPQHF
>TRBJ2-7|TRBV4-2|.|.
TGTGCCAGCAGCCCGCAATCCGGGAGACAGGGACCCTACGAGCAGTACTTC
CASSPQSGRQGPYEQYF